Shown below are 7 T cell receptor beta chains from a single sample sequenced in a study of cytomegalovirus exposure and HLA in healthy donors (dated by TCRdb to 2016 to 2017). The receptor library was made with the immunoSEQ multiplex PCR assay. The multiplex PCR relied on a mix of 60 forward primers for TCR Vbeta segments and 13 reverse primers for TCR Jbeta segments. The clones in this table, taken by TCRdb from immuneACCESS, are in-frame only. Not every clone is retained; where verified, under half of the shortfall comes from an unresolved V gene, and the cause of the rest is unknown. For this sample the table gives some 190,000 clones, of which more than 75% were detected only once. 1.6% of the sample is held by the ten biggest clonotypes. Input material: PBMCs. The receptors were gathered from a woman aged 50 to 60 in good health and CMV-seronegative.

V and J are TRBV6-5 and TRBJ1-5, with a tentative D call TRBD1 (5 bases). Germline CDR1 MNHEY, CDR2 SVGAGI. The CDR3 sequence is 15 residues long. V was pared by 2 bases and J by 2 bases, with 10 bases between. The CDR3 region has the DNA TGTGCCAGCAGTTACGGGACTGGAGGCAATCAGCCCCAGCATTTT. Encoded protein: CASSYGTGGNQPQHF.

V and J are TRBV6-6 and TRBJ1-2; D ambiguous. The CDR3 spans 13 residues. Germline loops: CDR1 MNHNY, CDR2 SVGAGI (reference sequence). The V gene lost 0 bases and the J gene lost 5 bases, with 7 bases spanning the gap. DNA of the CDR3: TGTGCCAGCAGTTACTCTCCCCGGTATGGCTACACCTTC. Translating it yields CASSYSPRYGYTF.

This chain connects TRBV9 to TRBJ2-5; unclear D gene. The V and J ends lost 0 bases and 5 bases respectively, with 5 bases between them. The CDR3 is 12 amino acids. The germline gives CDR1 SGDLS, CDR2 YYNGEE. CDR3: CASSVVGETQYF. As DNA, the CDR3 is TGTGCCAGCAGCGTAGTCGGGGAGACCCAGTACTTC.

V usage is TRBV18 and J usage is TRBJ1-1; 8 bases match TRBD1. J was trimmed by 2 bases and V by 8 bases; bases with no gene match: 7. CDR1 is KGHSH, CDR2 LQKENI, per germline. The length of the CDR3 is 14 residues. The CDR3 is CASTTGVVNTEAFF. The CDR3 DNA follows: TGTGCCAGCACGACAGGGGTGGTAAACACTGAAGCTTTCTTT.

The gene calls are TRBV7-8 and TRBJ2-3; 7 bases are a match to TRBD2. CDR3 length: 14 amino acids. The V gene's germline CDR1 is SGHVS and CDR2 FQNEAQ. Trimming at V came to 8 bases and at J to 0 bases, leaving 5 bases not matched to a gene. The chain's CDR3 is CASGYGGSTDTQYF. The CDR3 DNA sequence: TGTGCCAGCGGCTACGGGGGGAGCACAGATACGCAGTATTTT.

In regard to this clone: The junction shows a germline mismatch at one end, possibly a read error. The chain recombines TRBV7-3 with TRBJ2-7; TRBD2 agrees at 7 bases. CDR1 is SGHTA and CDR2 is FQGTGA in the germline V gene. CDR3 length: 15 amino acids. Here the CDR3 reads CASSLTGTTLDEQYF. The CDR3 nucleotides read TGTGCCAGCAGCCTAACCGGGACTACCCTAGACGAGCAGTACTTC.

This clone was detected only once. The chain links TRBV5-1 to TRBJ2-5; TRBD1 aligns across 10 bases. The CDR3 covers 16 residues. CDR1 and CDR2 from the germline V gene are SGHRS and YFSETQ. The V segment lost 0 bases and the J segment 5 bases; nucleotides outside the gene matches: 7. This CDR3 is CASSLAPGTGAETQYF. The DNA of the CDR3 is TGCGCCAGCAGCTTGGCCCCAGGGACAGGGGCGGAGACCCAGTACTTC.